This T cell receptor beta chain was obtained from a study of vaccination effects on CD4 cells after COVID-19. In the study overall: Median timing of post-vaccine samples was 72 days after the second dose.

An approximately 10-day culture period preceded the isolation of CD4+ T cells. Two doses of either BNT162b2 or mRNA-1273 were given to each participant. Produced via immunoSEQ multiplex PCR; TCRdb's table is partial and in-frame only. The sample records about 40,000 clones, 65% to 75% being singletons. Comments on this clone: Its matching antigen is unknown.

The sample in question was CD4+ T cells from PBMCs cultured without peptide, obtained after COVID-19 vaccination. This clonotype was sampled from a human donor who received a COVID-19 vaccine.

This CDR3 reads CASSSTGNFNEQYF. DNA for the CDR3: TGTGCCAGCAGCTCGACAGGGAATTTTAACGAGCAGTACTTC. The chain uses TRBV6-6 and TRBJ2-7; the match to TRBD1 covers 7 bases. The ends lost 6 bases at V and 5 bases at J; junction bases unmatched: 10. This CDR3 is built from 14 residues. Germline CDR1 and CDR2: MNHNY and SVGAGI (reference sequence).